Included here is one TCR beta chain sequence, with context. This clonotype was found a few times. Its recognized antigen is unknown. Per-base quality was not reported, and no clone a single base away is much larger than it. Trimming takes 2 bases from V and 3 bases from J, and the germline ends sit 10 bases apart. From its cysteine to its phenylalanine, the CDR3 spans 14 amino acids. CDR3 DNA only is kept here, 42 bases in frame from base 1. CDR1 and CDR2, per the germline V gene, are MDHEN and SYDVKM. Donors were 35 to 40 systemically healthy Caucasian individuals from Russia aged roughly 6 to 100 years. Ten milliliters of peripheral blood were drawn from each donor into EDTA-treated Vacutainer tubes. PBMCs were isolated by Ficoll-Paque density-gradient centrifugation, with at least 7 million obtained per sample. Total RNA, at least 6 micrograms per sample, was extracted from PBMCs with Trizol reagent. For every donor, an aliquot of PBMCs went through flow cytometry to measure the percentages of naive CD45RAhigh/CD27high T cells.

This record belongs to a study of blood T cells in healthy people across ages (dated by TCRdb to the mid-2010s). A note on the overall study: In model experiments, template switching captured about one uniquely barcoded TCR beta cDNA molecule for every two T cells. To track age-related changes in TCR beta repertoire diversity, the study relied on deep sequencing normalized with unique cDNA molecular identifiers. The donors were split into four age groups: young (average roughly 15 years), middle-aged (more than 35), aged (more than 55) and long-lived (about 74). To avoid experimental bias, donors of different ages were randomly spread across the sequencing lanes. For two donors (one aged 18 to 30 and one aged 80 or older), the study analyzed two additional independent replicas of 1 million unique cDNA reads from the same blood draw.

On the study overall, not on this receptor specifically: There was a strong correlation between observed TCR beta diversity and the percentage of naive T cells measured by flow cytometry. Observed TCR beta diversity per million T cells fell roughly linearly with age, and a significant reduction was already apparent by age about 38. Bulk unsorted PBMC profiling prevented conclusive comparison of naive and antigen-experienced compartments. Estimates of total diversity based on one million sequenced T cells were regarded as lower bounds and as underestimates. Compared with the aged group, the long-lived group had more naive CD4+ T cells, fewer expanded clones and increased TCR diversity, suggesting age selection. Because the CMV infection status of the donors was unknown, age-related changes in expanded clonotypes may potentially have been confounded.

The library was obtained by 5' RACE. Data came from an Illumina HiSeq 2500. A second about 7 to 12 cycle PCR used a sample-barcoded 5' primer and a J-beta primer mix. A unique molecular identifier was introduced onto each TCR beta cDNA molecule by a template-switch 5' adaptor carrying 12 random nucleotides. At least 2.5 million CDR3-containing paired-end reads were obtained from each sample. The Mint cDNA synthesis kit, primed by a TRBC-specific oligonucleotide, was used to synthesize first-strand cDNA from all RNA. After uracil-DNA glycosylase treatment, a first 18-cycle PCR used universal primers M1SS and BC2_uni_R on all cDNA. Under the source paper's analysis protocol: Each sample was normalized by randomly selecting 1 million high-quality reads, each carrying a distinct molecular identifier. Reads with shared molecular identifiers were discarded instead of being binned into consensus sequences. CDR3 identification, clonotype clustering and error correction used MiTCR with a Q25 quality threshold and the strictest error-elimination algorithm. Lower-bound total TCR beta diversity was estimated with a nonparametric unseen species model using Euler transformation. Using fastp at Q25 and MiXCR, TCRdb reprocessed the public reads and kept productive beta chains. Under each unique CDR3 protein, matching rows form one entry showing the most common genes and DNA. TCRdb's processing, not the authors', yielded these V and J calls. The sample data list hundreds of thousands of distinct CDR3 sequences, and approximately 50% of these were observed just once. Roughly 31% of the sample goes to the ten largest clones.

The sequence derives from a woman aged 60-75 years in good health. The sequenced sample was blood. This chain is built from TRBV28 and TRBJ2-5; the D segment is perhaps TRBD1 or TRBD2, each sharing 5 matched bases. CDR3 protein: CASSLGGEKETQYF. The nucleotides are TGTGCCAGCAGTTTAGGGGGTGAAAAAGAGACCCAGTACTTC.